A single sample is the source of the 20 T cell receptor beta chains below, sequenced in a study of blood T cell repertoires in COVID-19. TCRdb keeps only in-frame clones here, not all; method: immunoSEQ multiplex PCR. In the table there are a few hundred thousand clones, approximately 85% of which are singletons. The specimen sequenced was PBMCs or T cells enriched from blood (not recorded which). The origin of the receptors is a man younger than 40 who had recovered from COVID-19.

The chain employs TRBV3-1 (or the pseudogene TRBV3-2) and TRBJ1-2, with D possibly being TRBD1 (5 bases). The V and J ends lost 1 base and 0 bases respectively, with 6 bases between them. Per germline, CDR1 LGHDT and CDR2 YNNKEL (reference sequence). The CDR3 consists of 14 residues. CDR3 nucleotide sequence: TGTGCCAGCAGCCAAGCGACAGCTAACTATGGCTACACCTTC. It specifies CASSQATANYGYTF.

J is TRBJ2-7 and V is TRBV7-8; maybe TRBD1 (5 bases). The CDR3 sequence is 13 residues long. Trimming cost V 5 bases and J 6 bases, with 14 bases left between them. Looked up from germline, CDR1 is SGHVS and CDR2 is FQNEAQ. In DNA, the CDR3 is TGTGCCAGCAGCCGAGACAGAACTGGCGAGCAGTACTTC. This codes for CASSRDRTGEQYF.

This chain links TRBV7-3 with TRBJ2-2, with a weak D call TRBD2 (5 bases). This CDR3 comprises 14 residues. Germline V CDR1 and CDR2: SGHTA, FQGTGA. V shed 5 bases and J shed 3 bases, with 10 bases lying between them. CDR3 nucleotides: TGTGCCAGCAGCACTAGTGCCTACACCGGGGAGCTGTTTTTT. Protein sequence: CASSTSAYTGELFF.

The rearrangement uses TRBV9 and TRBJ2-7; a possible D gene is TRBD1 (9 bases). V was clipped by 6 bases and J by 0 bases, with 19 bases between them. Germline lookup yields CDR1 SGDLS and CDR2 YYNGEE. The CDR3 is 16 residues long. CDR3 loop: CASTPGGTGSSYEQYF. CDR3 in DNA: TGTGCCAGCACCCCGGGAGGGACAGGGAGCTCCTACGAGCAGTACTTC.

The chain uses TRBV5-1 and TRBJ2-3; weak D call: TRBD1 (6 bases). The CDR3 totals 16 residues. V was trimmed by 2 bases and J by 3 bases, leaving 16 bases between them. CDR1 is SGHRS and CDR2 is YFSETQ in the germline V gene. As DNA, the CDR3 is TGCGCCAGCAGCTTTCTTCCAGGGGTTCTTACAGATACGCAGTATTTT. It translates to CASSFLPGVLTDTQYF.

A few counts support this clone. The rearrangement links TRBV7-2 to TRBJ1-3; 8 bases are a match to TRBD1. The trim removed 4 bases at V and 4 bases at J, leaving 6 bases unmatched. The CDR3 is 15 residues long. Germline V gene data show CDR1 as SGHTA and CDR2 as FQGNSA. The CDR3: CASSSGQGKGNTIYF. The CDR3 DNA sequence: TGTGCCAGCAGCTCAGGACAGGGTAAAGGAAACACCATATATTTT.

V is TRBV9 and J is TRBJ1-2; 8 positions match TRBD1. V lost 1 base and J lost 1; bases outside the gene matches: 9. Germline CDR1 and CDR2: SGDLS and YYNGEE. This CDR3 spans 17 amino acids. The CDR3 region has the DNA TGTGCCAGCAGCGTATCAGGGGGCGCGGGTTTTAACTATGGCTACACCTTC. Translation: CASSVSGGAGFNYGYTF. The full variable domain, its missing parts supplied by reference TRBV9 and TRBJ1-2, is DSGVTQTPKHLITATGQRVTLRCSPRSGDLSVYWYQQSLDQGLQFLIQYYNGEERAKGNILERFSAQQFPDLHSELNLSSLELGDSALYFCASSVSGGAGFNYGYTFGSGTRLTVV.

This chain uses TRBV7-2 with TRBJ1-6, with D possibly matching TRBD1 (5 bases). V gave up 2 bases and J gave up 4 bases, with 15 bases separating them. Germline lookup yields CDR1 SGHTA and CDR2 FQGNSA. This CDR3 region has 17 residues. DNA of the CDR3: TGTGCCAGCAGCTTAAGGATTGGGGGGGGGTATAATTCACCCCTCCACTTT. Translating gives CASSLRIGGGYNSPLHF.

The chain couples TRBV24-1 to TRBJ1-2, with D maybe TRBD1 (5 bases). The CDR3 runs 13 residues. Trimming removed 2 bases at V and 4 bases at J, with 7 bases between. The V gene's germline CDR1 is KGHDR and CDR2 SFDVKD. In DNA form, the CDR3 reads TGTGCCACCAGTGATTCCGGGGGCTATGGCTACACCTTC. It yields the protein CATSDSGGYGYTF.

This chain joins TRBV5-1 and TRBJ2-3; no reliable D call. CDR1 is SGHRS, CDR2 YFSETQ, per germline. Trimming removed 1 base at V and 5 bases at J, with 11 bases between. The CDR3 runs to 14 residues. This chain's CDR3 is CASSLRDSGDTQYF. DNA for the CDR3: TGCGCCAGCAGCTTGCGTGACTCGGGAGATACGCAGTATTTT.

The V and J genes are TRBV30 and TRBJ2-2, with D tentatively TRBD1 (6 bases). From germline, CDR1 is GTSNPN and CDR2 SVGIG (reference sequence). Trimming removed 3 bases from V and 2 bases from J, with 13 bases in between. The CDR3 has 15 amino acids. The DNA for the CDR3 is TGTGCCTGGAGGGAGACAGGATTAAACACCGGGGAGCTGTTTTTT. Encoded protein: CAWRETGLNTGELFF.

The gene calls are TRBV15 and TRBJ1-3; the D gene is possibly TRBD1 (6 bases). Trimming stripped 0 bases from V and 4 bases from J, with 16 bases between. The CDR3 contains 17 residues. Germline lookup yields CDR1 LNHNV and CDR2 YYDKDF (reference sequence). Written as DNA, the CDR3 is TGTGCCACCAGCAGAGATCAGGGGTATAGGCCGGGAAACACCATATATTTT. Amino acid sequence: CATSRDQGYRPGNTIYF.

This chain joins TRBV6-4 and TRBJ1-4; D not certain. Per germline, CDR1 MRHNA and CDR2 SNTAGT. The CDR3 is 14 residues long. Deletions cut 4 bases from V and 0 bases from J, with 6 bases between. Here the CDR3 DNA reads TGTGCCAGCAGTGCCGGTACAACTAATGAAAAACTGTTTTTT. This encodes CASSAGTTNEKLFF.

J is TRBJ1-1 and V is TRBV6-5; TRBD1 matches at 7 bases. The V gene end was trimmed by 1 base and the J gene end by 5 bases; junction bases not matched to a gene: 4. The CDR3 sequence is 14 residues long. Germline V lookup: CDR1 MNHEY, CDR2 SVGAGI. The CDR3 is CASSYLQGVTEAFF. The CDR3, as DNA: TGTGCCAGCAGTTACTTGCAGGGGGTAACTGAAGCTTTCTTT.

This chain connects TRBV18 to TRBJ1-3; D possibly corresponds to TRBD1 (6 bases). Germline lookup yields CDR1 KGHSH and CDR2 LQKENI. Trimming took 3 bases from V and 2 from J, leaving 14 bases between them. The length of the CDR3 is 16 residues. For the CDR3, the DNA is TGTGCCAGCTCACCGGGACAACGAGTAACTGGAAACACCATATATTTT. Translating gives CASSPGQRVTGNTIYF.

The V and J genes are TRBV24-1 and TRBJ2-1; D is ambiguous. This CDR3 is built from 15 residues. The V gene's germline CDR1 is KGHDR and CDR2 SFDVKD. V shed 5 bases and J shed 0 bases, with 10 bases lying between them. The CDR3, as DNA: TGTGCCACCAGTGGTGGCGGCAGCTCCTACAATGAGCAGTTCTTC. It encodes CATSGGGSSYNEQFF.

CDR3 residues: CASSLAAGGNQPQHF. The CDR3, as DNA: TGTGCCAGCAGCTTAGCGGCAGGGGGAAATCAGCCCCAGCATTTT. The chain joins TRBV13 to TRBJ1-5; 7 positions match TRBD1. This CDR3 has 15 amino acids. CDR1 and CDR2 (germline): PRHDT, FYEKMQ (reference sequence). Losses at the gene ends were 1 base for V and 4 bases for J; bases not matched to a gene: 4.

In this sample, this clone turned up a few times. The genes are TRBV19 and TRBJ1-6; unclear D gene. The CDR3 is 17 amino acids. Between the trimmed V and J ends, which lost 1 base and 0 bases, there was a span of 10 bases. Germline-derived CDR1 and CDR2 are LNHDA and SQIVND (reference sequence). CDR3 sequence: CASSIARRFSYNSPLHF. The DNA of the CDR3 is TGTGCCAGTAGTATAGCGAGGCGGTTCTCCTATAATTCACCCCTCCACTTT.

This chain joins TRBV13 and TRBJ2-3; TRBD2 might be the D (7 bases). Germline CDR1 is PRHDT and CDR2 is FYEKMQ (reference sequence). Between the trimmed V and J ends, which lost 5 bases and 2 bases, there was a span of 17 bases. The CDR3 loop spans 16 amino acids. The CDR3 bases are TGTGCCAGCAGCCCCGCCCCCGGGGGGCTCACAGATACGCAGTATTTT. This sequence encodes CASSPAPGGLTDTQYF.

This clone has a handful of counts. The chain recombines TRBV7-9 with TRBJ2-1, with 8 nucleotides matching TRBD2. Trimming removed 5 bases from V and 5 bases from J; junction bases left unmatched: 8. The CDR3 is 15 amino acids. Germline CDR1 SEHNR, CDR2 FQNEAQ (reference sequence). CDR3 protein: CASSHVAGRNNEQFF. CDR3 DNA: TGTGCCAGCAGCCACGTAGCGGGGAGGAACAATGAGCAGTTCTTC.